The TCR beta chain described here comes from a study of shared clonotypes between healthy human individuals. The data were produced by immunoSEQ multiplex PCR, yet TCRdb's version contains in-frame clones alone and is incomplete. The sample has about 2.2 million clones, more than 85% seen once; the top ten hold approximately 1.7%. Overall study findings and caveats: Exclusively blood specimens were collected; tissue repertoires likely differ.

Naive CD8 cells were CD45RO-negative, positively selected for CCR7, excluding terminally differentiated effector memory CD45RA+ cells. Worth noting for this clone: Its antigen is not known.

The germline V gene encodes CDR1 SGHDT and CDR2 YYEEEE. This CDR3 comprises 14 residues. V was clipped by 0 bases and J by 4 bases, with 11 bases between them. The receptor comes from a man younger than 35 in good health. Some clones in this sample may be carry-over from other donors' samples. The material sequenced was naive CD8+ T cells from PBMCs. The V call is TRBV5-6, the J call TRBJ2-7; D is ambiguous. The CDR3 coding sequence is TGTGCCAGCAGCTTGGATAGGGAACCATACGAGCAGTACTTC. It encodes CASSLDREPYEQYF.